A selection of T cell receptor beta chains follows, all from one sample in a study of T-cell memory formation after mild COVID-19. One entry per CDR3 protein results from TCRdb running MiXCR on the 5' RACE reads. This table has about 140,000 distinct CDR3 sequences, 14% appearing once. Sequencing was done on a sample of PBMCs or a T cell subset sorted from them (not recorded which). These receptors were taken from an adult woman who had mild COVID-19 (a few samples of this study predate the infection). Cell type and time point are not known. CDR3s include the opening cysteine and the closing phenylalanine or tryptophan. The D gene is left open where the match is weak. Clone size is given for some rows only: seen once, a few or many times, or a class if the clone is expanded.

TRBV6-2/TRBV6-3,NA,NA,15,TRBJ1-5,CASKPKVGRNQPQHF,TGTGCCAGCAAACCTAAGGTAGGGCGCAATCAGCCCCAGCATTTT
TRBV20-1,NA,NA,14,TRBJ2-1,CSAIPERAWHEQFF,TGCAGTGCTATACCAGAACGGGCTTGGCATGAGCAGTTCTTC
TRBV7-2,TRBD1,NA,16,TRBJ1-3,CASSLEDRVPGNTTYF,TGTGCCAGCAGCTTAGAGGACAGGGTCCCCGGAAACACCACATATTTT
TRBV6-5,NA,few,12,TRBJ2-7,CASSYGISEQYF,TGTGCCAGCAGTTATGGGATATCCGAGCAGTACTTC
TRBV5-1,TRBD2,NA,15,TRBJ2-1,CASSQGLADYNEQFF,TGCGCCAGCAGCCAGGGACTAGCAGACTACAATGAGCAGTTCTTC
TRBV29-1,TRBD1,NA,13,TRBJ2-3,CSVVMTGSLAQYF,TGCAGCGTGGTGATGACAGGGAGTTTAGCGCAGTATTTT
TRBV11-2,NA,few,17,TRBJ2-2,CASSSRASMGNTGELFF,TGTGCCAGCAGCTCGCGGGCCTCAATGGGGAACACCGGGGAGCTGTTTTTT
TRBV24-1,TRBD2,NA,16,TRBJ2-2,CATSDSGGRGTGELFF,TGTGCCACCAGTGATTCTGGCGGGAGGGGTACCGGGGAGCTGTTTTTT
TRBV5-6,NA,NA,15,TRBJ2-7,CASSLGGTLLDEQYF,TGTGCCAGCAGCTTGGGAGGGACCTTACTAGACGAGCAGTACTTC
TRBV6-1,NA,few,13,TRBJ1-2,CASSRGETDGYTF,TGTGCCAGCAGCAGAGGAGAAACTGATGGCTACACCTTC
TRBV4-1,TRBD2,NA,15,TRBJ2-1,CASSHRGGGNNEQFF,TGCGCCAGCAGCCACCGCGGGGGGGGCAACAATGAGCAGTTCTTC
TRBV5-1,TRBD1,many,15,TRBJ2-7,CASSVGTGFIYEQYF,TGCGCCAGCAGCGTTGGGACAGGGTTTATCTACGAGCAGTACTTC
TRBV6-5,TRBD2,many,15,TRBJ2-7,CASGILAGSMREQYF,TGTGCCAGCGGAATTCTAGCGGGATCTATGCGGGAGCAGTACTTC
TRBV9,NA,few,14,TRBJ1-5,CASSVADVARPQHF,TGTGCCAGCAGCGTAGCCGACGTCGCAAGGCCCCAGCATTTT
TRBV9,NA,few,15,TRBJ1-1,CASSVASRFGTEAFF,TGTGCCAGCAGCGTAGCTTCGCGGTTCGGGACTGAAGCTTTCTTT
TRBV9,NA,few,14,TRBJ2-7,CASSVGVTTYEQYF,TGTGCCAGCAGCGTAGGGGTCACTACCTACGAGCAGTACTTC
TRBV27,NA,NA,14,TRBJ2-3,CASSPEVGTDTQYF,TGTGCCAGCAGTCCGGAAGTGGGCACAGATACGCAGTATTTT
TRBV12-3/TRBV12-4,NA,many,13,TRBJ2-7,CASSIRTDRVQYF,TGTGCCAGCAGTATTAGGACAGACCGAGTGCAGTACTTC
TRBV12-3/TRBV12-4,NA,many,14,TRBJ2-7,CASSLDRDSYEQYF,TGTGCCAGCAGTTTAGACAGGGATTCCTACGAGCAGTACTTC
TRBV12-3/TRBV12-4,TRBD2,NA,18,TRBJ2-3,CASSPGEGRGGPPDTQYF,TGTGCCAGCAGTCCCGGGGAAGGGCGGGGGGGCCCACCTGATACGCAGTATTTT
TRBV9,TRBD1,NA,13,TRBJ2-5,CASSPTGPETQYF,TGTGCCAGCAGCCCGACAGGGCCGGAGACCCAGTACTTC
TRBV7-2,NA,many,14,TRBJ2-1,CASSFWTTRDEQFF,TGTGCCAGCAGCTTCTGGACTACCCGCGATGAGCAGTTCTTC
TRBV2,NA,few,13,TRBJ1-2,CASSEIGGFGYTF,TGTGCCAGCAGTGAAATTGGGGGGTTTGGCTACACCTTC
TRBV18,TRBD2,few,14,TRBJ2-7,CASSPIAGTYEQYF,TGTGCCAGCTCACCTATAGCGGGCACCTACGAGCAGTACTTC